The 32 T cell receptor beta chains given below trace back to one sample, sequenced in a study of early T cells in non-severe SARS-CoV-2 infection. TCRdb re-derived calls from the 5' RACE reads in MiXCR, one entry per CDR3 protein. This repertoire shows approximately 69,000 distinct CDR3 sequences, 11% found once; its top ten account for 5% to 7%. The source was whole blood, collected at baseline. The receptor set was obtained from an adult who was a healthcare worker with PCR-confirmed SARS-CoV-2 infection or an uninfected control (not recorded which).

This clonotype was counted at least ten times. J is TRBJ2-5 and V is TRBV3-1; D gene ambiguous. From germline, CDR1 is LGHDT and CDR2 YNNKEL (reference sequence). The CDR3 contains 12 residues. Trimming pared 3 bases from V and 6 bases from J, leaving 8 bases between. This CDR3 reads CASSQEVQTQYF. In DNA form, the CDR3 reads TGTGCCAGCAGCCAGGAAGTACAGACCCAGTACTTC.

This clonotype was recorded at least ten times. The chain has TRBV5-5 and TRBJ2-7; 10 bases are a match to TRBD2. J lost 5 bases, V lost 0 bases, and 5 bases had no gene match. The germline CDR1 and CDR2 sequences are SGHKS and YYEKEE (reference sequence). The CDR3 loop spans 15 amino acids. The CDR3 spells CASSLELAGRNEQYF. The CDR3 coding sequence is TGTGCCAGCAGCTTGGAACTAGCGGGACGGAACGAGCAGTACTTC.

This clonotype was found many times. The chain has TRBV19 and TRBJ2-3; the match to TRBD2 covers 8 bases. J was trimmed by 2 bases and V by 5 bases; bases with no gene match: 9. Germline V gene data show CDR1 as LNHDA and CDR2 as SQIVND (reference sequence). The CDR3 has 16 residues. CDR3: CASSRRDSGDTDTQYF. The CDR3 region has the DNA TGTGCCAGTAGTCGCCGCGATAGCGGGGACACAGATACGCAGTATTTT.

There are a few counts of this clonotype. This sequence joins TRBV5-1 and TRBJ2-3; 10 nucleotides line up with TRBD1. CDR1 SGHRS and CDR2 YFSETQ come from the germline V gene. CDR3 size: 17 residues. The trim removed 1 base at V and 2 bases at J, leaving 7 bases unmatched. CDR3 in DNA: TGCGCCAGCAGCTTGTATGGGACAGGGGACTTCACAGATACGCAGTATTTT. Translated: CASSLYGTGDFTDTQYF.

This clonotype was recorded many times. V usage is TRBV24-1 and J usage is TRBJ1-2, with 9 nucleotides matching TRBD1. This CDR3 is built from 15 residues. Germline assignment: CDR1 KGHDR and CDR2 SFDVKD. J gave up 3 bases and V 4 bases, and 5 bases lay outside the gene matches. This CDR3 reads CATSDPGTGHYGYTF. The DNA for the CDR3 is TGTGCCACCAGTGACCCCGGGACAGGGCACTATGGCTACACCTTC.

The chain carries TRBV6-5 and TRBJ1-2; D is unclear. There are 13 residues in the CDR3. Trimming left V 3 bases short and J 2 bases short, with 7 bases between. Germline CDR1 and CDR2: MNHEY and SVGAGI. CDR3 in DNA: TGTGCCAGCAGTTATCAGGCCAACTATGGCTACACCTTC. Translated: CASSYQANYGYTF.

This clonotype was picked up many times. The chain is built from TRBV27 and TRBJ1-5; D ambiguous. Germline CDR1 reads MNHEY; CDR2 reads SMNVEV (reference sequence). The CDR3 covers 15 residues. Trimming shortened V by 5 bases and J by 4 bases, and 15 bases separated the two germline ends. CDR3 region: CASSARTSRNQPQHF. The CDR3 DNA follows: TGTGCCAGCAGTGCCAGGACTTCCCGGAATCAGCCCCAGCATTTT.

The CDR3 sequence is CASSLNRADGELFF. The CDR3 DNA reads TGTGCCAGCAGCTTAAATAGGGCGGACGGGGAGCTGTTTTTT. The chain employs TRBV7-3 and TRBJ2-2, with D hard to call. The CDR3 has 14 residues. CDR1 SGHTA and CDR2 FQGTGA come from the germline V gene. Trimming cost V 1 base and J 7 bases, with 10 bases left between them. Full variable domain (outside the CDR3, taken from reference TRBV7-3 and TRBJ2-2): GAGVSQTPSNKVTEKGKYVELRCDPISGHTALYWYRQSLGQGPEFLIYFQGTGAADDSGLPNDRFFAVRPEGSVSTLKIQRTERGDSAVYLCASSLNRADGELFFGEGSRLTVL.

Remarks on this clonotype: An end of the junction differs from the germline gene, which may be a read error. J is TRBJ1-2 and V is TRBV5-4; no clear D. This CDR3 has 12 residues. CDR1 is SGHNT and CDR2 is YYREEE in the germline V gene (reference sequence). The DNA for the CDR3 is TGTGCCAGCTGCTTCACCTCCTATGGCTACACCTTC. This gives the protein CASCFTSYGYTF.

This clonotype has at least ten counts. This rearrangement joins TRBV11-3 to TRBJ2-1; D call uncertain. The V end lost 1 base, the J end lost 3 bases, and 10 bases lay between the germline ends. Germline V gene sequence: CDR1 SGHNT, CDR2 YENEEA. The CDR3 has 15 residues. The CDR3 reads CASSLGGRIYNEQFF. DNA of the CDR3: TGTGCCAGCAGCTTAGGTGGTAGGATCTACAATGAGCAGTTCTTC.

The CDR3 sequence: CASSQELGQEKLFF. CDR3 coding DNA: TGCGCCAGCAGCCAAGAACTAGGACAGGAAAAACTGTTTTTT. V is TRBV4-3 and J is TRBJ1-4; the D gene is possibly TRBD1 (6 bases). V lost 0 bases, J lost 8 bases, and 10 bases lay in between. Germline CDR1 LGHNA, CDR2 YSLEER. The CDR3 is 14 amino acids.

There are a few counts of this clonotype. This chain connects TRBV14 to TRBJ2-4; no reliable D call. V gave up 0 bases and J gave up 0 bases, with 12 bases separating them. Looked up from germline, CDR1 is SGHDN and CDR2 is FVKESK. The CDR3 runs to 17 residues. Here the CDR3 DNA reads TGTGCCAGCAGCCAAGATGGCGGCCGATTAGCCAAAAACATTCAGTACTTC. It codes for CASSQDGGRLAKNIQYF.

This clonotype was seen more than once but under ten times. This chain uses TRBV30 with TRBJ2-5; 13 bases match TRBD2. Germline V gene lookup returns CDR1 GTSNPN and CDR2 SVGIG (reference sequence). CDR3 length equals 15 residues. Trimming removed 3 bases from V and 4 bases from J; junction bases left unmatched: 5. The CDR3 sequence is CAWRRLAGGGETQYF. CDR3 coding DNA: TGTGCCTGGAGAAGACTAGCGGGGGGCGGAGAGACCCAGTACTTC. Full variable domain (missing parts from reference TRBV30 and TRBJ2-5): SQTIHQWPATLVQPVGSPLSLECTVEGTSNPNLYWYRQAAGRGLQLLFYSVGIGQISSEVPQNLSASRPQDRQFILSSKKLLLSDSGFYLCAWRRLAGGGETQYFGPGTRLLVL.

The gene calls are TRBV15 and TRBJ2-3; 11 positions agree with TRBD2. V dropped 0 bases and J dropped 4; count of bases not matched to a gene: 6. This CDR3 region has 17 residues. Germline-derived CDR1 and CDR2 are LNHNV and YYDKDF (reference sequence). The CDR3 DNA follows: TGTGCCACCAGCAGAGATCGGCTAGCGGGGGGTTCAGATACGCAGTATTTT. It specifies CATSRDRLAGGSDTQYF.

The V and J genes are TRBV7-2 and TRBJ2-7, with TRBD2 as a possible D gene (6 bases). Germline V gene lookup returns CDR1 SGHTA and CDR2 FQGNSA. Trimming pared 2 bases from V and 7 bases from J, leaving 15 bases between. The CDR3 covers 14 residues. CDR3 coding DNA: TGTGCCAGCAGCTTATGGAGGAGACTAGGAGAGCAGTACTTC. Protein: CASSLWRRLGEQYF.

This clonotype has only a few counts. The CDR3 DNA is TGTGCCAGCAGCTTATCATCAGGGATTGAAAACACCATATATTTT. This sequence encodes CASSLSSGIENTIYF. The genes are TRBV7-2 and TRBJ1-3; tentative D call: TRBD1 (5 bases). The CDR3 consists of 15 residues. Trimming cost V 2 bases and J 6 bases, with 14 bases left between them. Germline loops: CDR1 SGHTA, CDR2 FQGNSA.

The J gene is TRBJ2-1, the V gene TRBV7-8; D may be TRBD2 (5 bases). This CDR3 spans 13 amino acids. Germline V lookup: CDR1 SGHVS, CDR2 FQNEAQ. The V end lost 5 bases, the J end lost 5 bases, and 10 bases lay between the germline ends. This CDR3 is CASSEDFDNEQFF. The CDR3 DNA follows: TGTGCCAGCAGCGAGGACTTTGACAATGAGCAGTTCTTC.

In regard to this clonotype: At one end, the junction sequence differs from germline, possibly due to a read error. The chain couples TRBV4-1 to TRBJ2-5; D is ambiguous. There are 12 residues in the CDR3. The germline gives CDR1 MGHRA, CDR2 YSYEKL. Here the CDR3 DNA reads TGCGCCAGCAGCCGCACACCGGGCTCGTTGGACTTC. This codes for CASSRTPGSLDF.

This clonotype was counted ten times or more. This chain uses TRBV3-1 with TRBJ1-3, with D unresolved. This CDR3 is 14 amino acids long. Trimming took off 2 bases at V and 4 bases at J, with 9 bases between the two ends. Germline-derived CDR1 and CDR2 are LGHDT and YNNKEL (reference sequence). Written as DNA, the CDR3 is TGTGCCAGCAGCCAAAGCGGGGTCGGAAACACCATATATTTT. Its translation is CASSQSGVGNTIYF.

In its sample, this clonotype was seen a few times. The chain joins TRBV20-1 to TRBJ2-1; TRBD2 matches 13 bases. CDR3 length equals 17 residues. After removal of 3 bases from V and 9 bases from J, the junction contained 14 bases not matched to a gene. CDR1 and CDR2 (germline): DFQATT, SNEGSKA (reference sequence). CDR3 loop: CSARLLAGGYLSGEQFF. The CDR3 nucleotides are TGCAGTGCTAGGCTACTAGCGGGAGGGTATTTATCCGGTGAGCAGTTCTTC.

The chain recombines TRBV7-6 with TRBJ2-1; 10 nucleotides match TRBD1. The junction had 10 bases not matched to a gene; V was cut back by 5 bases and J by 9 bases. Per the germline V gene, CDR1 is SGHVS and CDR2 is FNYEAQ. The length of the CDR3 is 15 residues. CDR3 protein: CASSHGDRGVTEQFF. CDR3 bases: TGTGCCAGCAGCCACGGGGACAGGGGAGTGACTGAGCAGTTCTTC.

This clonotype was found many times. The V gene is TRBV18, the J gene TRBJ1-2, with D hard to call. Trimming cost V 3 bases and J 0 bases, with 14 bases left between them. Germline V lookup: CDR1 KGHSH, CDR2 LQKENI. The CDR3 spans 16 residues. CDR3 residues: CASSPLVADANYGYTF. DNA of the CDR3: TGTGCCAGCTCACCCTTAGTGGCGGATGCTAACTATGGCTACACCTTC.

The gene calls are TRBV10-2 and TRBJ1-6; D not resolved. This CDR3 is built from 12 residues. Trimming cost V 7 bases and J 7 bases, with 8 bases left between them. Germline CDR1 WSHSY, CDR2 SAAADI. Here the CDR3 DNA reads TGCGCCAGCATGAGTGGGAATTCACCCCTCCACTTT. This translates into CASMSGNSPLHF.

The chain employs TRBV4-3 and TRBJ1-2; D ambiguous. Trimming shortened V by 4 bases and J by 8 bases, and 17 bases separated the two germline ends. The CDR3 has 14 residues. CDR1 LGHNA and CDR2 YSLEER come from the germline V gene. This chain's CDR3 is CASSPFPEGRGYTF. CDR3 DNA sequence: TGCGCCAGCAGCCCCTTTCCTGAGGGCCGGGGCTACACCTTC.

V is TRBV24-1 and J is TRBJ2-3, with D unresolved. There are 12 residues in the CDR3. Germline CDR1 is KGHDR and CDR2 is SFDVKD. V dropped 4 bases and J dropped 11 bases, with 12 bases sitting between them. The CDR3 coding sequence is TGTGCCACCAGTGAGCGTGGTGGGAAGCAGTATTTT. It yields the protein CATSERGGKQYF.

A few counts support this clonotype. CDR3 in amino acids: CASSINWGQGNEQYF. The CDR3 nucleotides read TGTGCCAGTAGTATAAATTGGGGACAGGGAAACGAGCAGTACTTC. The chain links TRBV19 to TRBJ2-7; 9 bases align to TRBD1. The CDR3 runs 15 residues. V was pared by 2 bases and J by 5 bases, with 7 bases of the junction left unmatched. Looked up from germline, CDR1 is LNHDA and CDR2 is SQIVND (reference sequence).

This chain joins TRBV9 and TRBJ2-1; perhaps TRBD2 as D (6 bases). This CDR3 spans 15 amino acids. V was trimmed by 3 bases and J by 1 base, leaving 11 bases between them. Per germline, CDR1 SGDLS and CDR2 YYNGEE. The CDR3 coding sequence is TGTGCCAGCAGCGCAGAGGGACTGTCCTACAATGAGCAGTTCTTC. Its protein product is CASSAEGLSYNEQFF.

This clonotype has only a few counts. The chain is built from TRBV6-2 or TRBV6-3 and TRBJ1-1; maybe TRBD1 (6 bases). The CDR3 length is 11 residues. Germline V gene sequence: CDR1 MNHEY, CDR2 SVGEGT. V gave up 5 bases and J gave up 5 bases, with 6 bases separating them. The CDR3 loop is CASSQGTEAFF. Here the CDR3 DNA reads TGTGCCAGCAGTCAGGGGACTGAAGCTTTCTTT.

Comment on this clonotype: The junction departs from the called germline gene at one end, perhaps through a read error. The genes are TRBV19 and TRBJ2-2, with TRBD2 identical over 8 bases. The CDR3 spans 14 residues. The V gene's germline CDR1 is LNHDA and CDR2 SQIVND (reference sequence). The CDR3: CASKGAGEAGEPFF. The CDR3 bases are TGTGCCAGTAAAGGAGCGGGAGAGGCCGGGGAGCCGTTTTTT.

This clonotype was seen a few times. This rearrangement joins TRBV7-6 to TRBJ2-2, with 10 bases matching TRBD2. Germline CDR1 SGHVS, CDR2 FNYEAQ. Trimming cost V 2 bases and J 3 bases; bases outside gene matches: 3. The CDR3 extends over 16 amino acids. This chain's CDR3 is CASSLSSGGYTGELFF. The CDR3 region has the DNA TGTGCCAGCAGCTTATCTAGCGGGGGTTACACCGGGGAGCTGTTTTTT. The variable domain in full, with the rest retrieved from reference TRBV7-6 and TRBJ2-2, is GAGVSQSPRYKVTKRGQDVALRCDPISGHVSLYWYRQALGQGPEFLTYFNYEAQQDKSGLPNDRFSAERPEGSISTLTIQRTEQRDSAMYRCASSLSSGGYTGELFFGEGSRLTVL.

The chain uses TRBV24-1 and TRBJ2-1, with 7 bases that match TRBD1. CDR3 length: 13 residues. The V segment lost 2 bases and the J segment 10 bases; nucleotides outside the gene matches: 4. Germline CDR1 reads KGHDR; CDR2 reads SFDVKD. CDR3 sequence: CATSDYRGREQFF. The CDR3 DNA follows: TGTGCCACCAGTGATTACAGGGGCAGGGAGCAGTTCTTC.

This clonotype came up many times. CDR3 bases: TGTGCCAGCAGCTTAGTGGCGGCGAGCTCCTATAATTCACCCCTCCACTTT. Its translation: CASSLVAASSYNSPLHF. The chain combines TRBV7-6 with TRBJ1-6; D not certain. V lost 1 base, J lost 0 bases, and 10 bases lay in between. The CDR3 length is 17 residues. CDR1 is SGHVS, CDR2 FNYEAQ, per germline.